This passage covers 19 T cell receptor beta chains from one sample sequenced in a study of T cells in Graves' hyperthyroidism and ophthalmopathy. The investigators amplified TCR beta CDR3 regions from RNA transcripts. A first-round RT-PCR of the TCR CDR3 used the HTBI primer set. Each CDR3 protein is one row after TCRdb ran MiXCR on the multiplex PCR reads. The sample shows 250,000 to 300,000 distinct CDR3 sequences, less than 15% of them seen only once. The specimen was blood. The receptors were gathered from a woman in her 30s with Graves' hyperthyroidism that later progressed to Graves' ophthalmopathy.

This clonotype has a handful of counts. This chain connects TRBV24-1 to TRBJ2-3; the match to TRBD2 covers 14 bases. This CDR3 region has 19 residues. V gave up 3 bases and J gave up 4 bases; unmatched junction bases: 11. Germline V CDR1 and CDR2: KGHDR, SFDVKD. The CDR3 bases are TGTGCCACCAGTGATCCCGGGACTAGCGGGAGTATAGAGGCAGATACGCAGTATTTT. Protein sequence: CATSDPGTSGSIEADTQYF.

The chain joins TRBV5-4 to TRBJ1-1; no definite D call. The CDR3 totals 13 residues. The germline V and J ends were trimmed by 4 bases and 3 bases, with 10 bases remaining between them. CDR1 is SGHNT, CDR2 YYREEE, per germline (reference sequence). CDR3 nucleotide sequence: TGTGCCAGCAGCGTCCAAGGTCACACTGAAGCTTTCTTT. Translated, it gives CASSVQGHTEAFF.

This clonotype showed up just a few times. CDR3 in DNA: TGTGCCAGCAGTGCAGCGACAGGGCTTGAAGCTTTCTTT. Residues: CASSAATGLEAFF. This chain links TRBV6-1 with TRBJ1-1, with TRBD1 matching over 7 bases. Per germline, CDR1 MNHNS and CDR2 SASEGT. CDR3 length: 13 amino acids. Germline trimming cut 4 bases from V and 7 bases from J; bases unmatched to any gene: 6.

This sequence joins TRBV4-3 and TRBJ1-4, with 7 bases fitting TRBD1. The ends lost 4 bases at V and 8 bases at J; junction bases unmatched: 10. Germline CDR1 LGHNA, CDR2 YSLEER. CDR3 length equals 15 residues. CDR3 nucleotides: TGCGCCAGCAGCCTAGAAGACAGGGCGGAGGAAAAACTGTTTTTT. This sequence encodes CASSLEDRAEEKLFF.

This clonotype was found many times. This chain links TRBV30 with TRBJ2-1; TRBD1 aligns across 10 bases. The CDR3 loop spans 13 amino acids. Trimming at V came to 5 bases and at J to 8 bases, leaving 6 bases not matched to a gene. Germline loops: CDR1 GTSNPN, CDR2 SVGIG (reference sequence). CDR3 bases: TGTGCCTGGGGACCCGGGACAGGGGATGAGCAGTTCTTC. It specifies CAWGPGTGDEQFF.

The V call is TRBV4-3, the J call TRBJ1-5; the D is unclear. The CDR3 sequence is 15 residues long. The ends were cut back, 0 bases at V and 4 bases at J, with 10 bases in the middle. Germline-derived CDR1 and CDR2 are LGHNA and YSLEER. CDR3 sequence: CASSQDERENQPQHF. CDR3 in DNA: TGCGCCAGCAGCCAAGATGAACGGGAAAATCAGCCCCAGCATTTT.

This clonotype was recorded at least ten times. The CDR3 bases are TGTGCCAGCAGGGCTTTAAGCTATGGCTACACCTTC. Protein product: CASRALSYGYTF. V gene TRBV28 combines with J gene TRBJ1-2; D gene ambiguous. Trimming removed 6 bases at V and 4 bases at J, with 9 bases between. The CDR3 covers 12 residues. The germline CDR1 and CDR2 sequences are MDHEN and SYDVKM.

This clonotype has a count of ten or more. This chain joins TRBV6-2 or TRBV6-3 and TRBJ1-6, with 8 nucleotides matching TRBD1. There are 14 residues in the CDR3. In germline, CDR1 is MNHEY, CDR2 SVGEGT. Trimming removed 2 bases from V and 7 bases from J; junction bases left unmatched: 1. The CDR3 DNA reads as TGTGCCAGCAGTTACCGGGACAGGAATTCACCCCTCCACTTT. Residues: CASSYRDRNSPLHF.

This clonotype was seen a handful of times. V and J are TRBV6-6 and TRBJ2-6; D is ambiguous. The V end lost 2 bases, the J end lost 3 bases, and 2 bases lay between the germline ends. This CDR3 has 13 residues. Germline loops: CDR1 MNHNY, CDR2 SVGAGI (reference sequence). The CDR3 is CASSYLGANVLTF. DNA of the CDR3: TGTGCCAGCAGTTACCTTGGGGCCAACGTCCTGACTTTC.

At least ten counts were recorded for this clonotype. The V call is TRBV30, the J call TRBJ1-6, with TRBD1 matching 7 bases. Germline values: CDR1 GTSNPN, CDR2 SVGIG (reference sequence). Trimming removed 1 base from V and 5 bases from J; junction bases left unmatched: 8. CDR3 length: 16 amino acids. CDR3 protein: CAWSARRTGDNSPLHF. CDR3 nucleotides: TGTGCCTGGAGTGCCCGTAGGACAGGAGATAATTCACCCCTCCACTTT.

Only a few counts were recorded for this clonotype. CDR3 residues: CASTLRVTEQYF. The CDR3 coding sequence is TGTGCCAGCACCCTCCGGGTTACCGAGCAGTACTTC. The rearrangement links TRBV11-2 to TRBJ2-7; D not resolved. V lost 7 bases and J 6 bases, leaving 13 bases between the germline ends. The CDR3 runs 12 residues. CDR1 and CDR2 (germline): SGHAT, FQNNGV.

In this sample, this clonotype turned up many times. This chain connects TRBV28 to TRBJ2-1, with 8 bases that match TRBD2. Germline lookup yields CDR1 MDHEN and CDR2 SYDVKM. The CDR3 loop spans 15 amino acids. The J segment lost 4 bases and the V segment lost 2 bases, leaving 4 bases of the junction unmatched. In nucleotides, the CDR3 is TGTGCCAGCAGTTTAGGACTAGCAGATTACAATGAGCAGTTCTTC. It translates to CASSLGLADYNEQFF.

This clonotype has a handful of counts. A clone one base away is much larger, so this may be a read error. The CDR3 sequence is CAWSSGTSHLNEQLF. In DNA form, the CDR3 reads TGTGCCTGGAGTTCTGGGACTAGCCATCTGAATGAGCAGCTCTTC. The rearrangement links TRBV30 to TRBJ2-1; 9 bases line up with TRBD2. Germline V CDR1 and CDR2: GTSNPN, SVGIG (reference sequence). CDR3 length equals 15 residues. The whole variable domain, remainder taken from reference TRBV30 and TRBJ2-1, is SQTIHQWPATLVQPVGSPLSLECTVEGTSNPNLYWYRQAAGRGLQLLFYSVGIGQISSEVPQNLSASRPQDRQFILSSKKLLLSDSGFYLCAWSSGTSHLNEQLFGPGTRLTVL.

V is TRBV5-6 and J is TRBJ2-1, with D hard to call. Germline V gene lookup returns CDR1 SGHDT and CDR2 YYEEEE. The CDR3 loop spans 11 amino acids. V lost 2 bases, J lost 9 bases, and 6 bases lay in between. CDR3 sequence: CASSLGPEQFF. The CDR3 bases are TGTGCCAGCAGCTTAGGGCCTGAGCAGTTCTTC.

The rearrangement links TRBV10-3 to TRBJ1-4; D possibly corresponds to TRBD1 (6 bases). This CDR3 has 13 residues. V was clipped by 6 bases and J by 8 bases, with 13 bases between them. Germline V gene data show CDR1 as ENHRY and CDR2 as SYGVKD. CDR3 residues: CAISPGAPEKLFF. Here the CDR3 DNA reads TGTGCCATCAGCCCGGGGGCACCGGAAAAACTGTTTTTT.

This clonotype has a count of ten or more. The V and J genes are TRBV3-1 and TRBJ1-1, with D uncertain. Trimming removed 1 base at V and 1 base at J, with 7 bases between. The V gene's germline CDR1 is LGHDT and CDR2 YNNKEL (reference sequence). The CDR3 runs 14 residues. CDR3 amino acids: CASSQGAGNTEAFF. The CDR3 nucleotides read TGTGCCAGCAGCCAAGGAGCCGGGAACACTGAAGCTTTCTTT.

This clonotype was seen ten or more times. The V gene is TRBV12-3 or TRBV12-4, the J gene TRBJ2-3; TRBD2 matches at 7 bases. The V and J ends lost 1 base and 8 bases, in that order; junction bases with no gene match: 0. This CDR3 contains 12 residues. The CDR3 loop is CASSLGGGTQYF. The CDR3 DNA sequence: TGTGCCAGCAGTTTAGGCGGGGGTACGCAGTATTTT.

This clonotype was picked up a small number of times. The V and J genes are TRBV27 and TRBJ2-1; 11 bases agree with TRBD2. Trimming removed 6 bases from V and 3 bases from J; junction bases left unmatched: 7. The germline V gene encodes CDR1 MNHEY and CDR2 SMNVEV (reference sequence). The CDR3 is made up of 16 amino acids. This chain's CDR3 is CASRNPTSGGYNEQFF. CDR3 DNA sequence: TGTGCCAGCAGAAACCCAACTAGCGGGGGCTACAATGAGCAGTTCTTC.

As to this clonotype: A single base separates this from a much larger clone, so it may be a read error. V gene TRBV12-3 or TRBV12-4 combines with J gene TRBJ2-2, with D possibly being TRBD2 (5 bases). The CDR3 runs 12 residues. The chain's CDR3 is CASTEGPGELSF. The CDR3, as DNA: TGTGCCAGCACCGAAGGACCCGGGGAGCTGTCTTTT.